This T cell receptor (beta chain) comes out of a study of OX40 agonist ivuxolimab in advanced cancers. Study context: Prior anti-PD-1, anti-PD-L1 or anti-CTLA-4 therapy did not bar entry, and more than 35% had some.

V lost 3 bases and J 6 bases, leaving 14 bases between the germline ends. The CDR3 is made up of 14 amino acids. Germline loops: CDR1 SNHLY, CDR2 FYNNEI. Sequencing was performed with immunoSEQ multiplex PCR; in TCRdb, only in-frame clones are kept and a portion is missing. The repertoire has almost 35,000 clones, about 86% of them found once; the top ten carry roughly 1.4%. The rearrangement links TRBV2 to TRBJ1-2; D remains unclear. The receptor's source is an adult with an advanced solid tumor such as melanoma, head and neck, liver or kidney cancer. This specimen consisted of CD4+ or CD8+ T cells sorted from blood, obtained in a trial of the OX40 agonist ivuxolimab. The CDR3 coding sequence is TGTGCCAGCAGTGATTTTGGGCAGTTGGATGGCTACACCTTC. This gives the protein CASSDFGQLDGYTF.